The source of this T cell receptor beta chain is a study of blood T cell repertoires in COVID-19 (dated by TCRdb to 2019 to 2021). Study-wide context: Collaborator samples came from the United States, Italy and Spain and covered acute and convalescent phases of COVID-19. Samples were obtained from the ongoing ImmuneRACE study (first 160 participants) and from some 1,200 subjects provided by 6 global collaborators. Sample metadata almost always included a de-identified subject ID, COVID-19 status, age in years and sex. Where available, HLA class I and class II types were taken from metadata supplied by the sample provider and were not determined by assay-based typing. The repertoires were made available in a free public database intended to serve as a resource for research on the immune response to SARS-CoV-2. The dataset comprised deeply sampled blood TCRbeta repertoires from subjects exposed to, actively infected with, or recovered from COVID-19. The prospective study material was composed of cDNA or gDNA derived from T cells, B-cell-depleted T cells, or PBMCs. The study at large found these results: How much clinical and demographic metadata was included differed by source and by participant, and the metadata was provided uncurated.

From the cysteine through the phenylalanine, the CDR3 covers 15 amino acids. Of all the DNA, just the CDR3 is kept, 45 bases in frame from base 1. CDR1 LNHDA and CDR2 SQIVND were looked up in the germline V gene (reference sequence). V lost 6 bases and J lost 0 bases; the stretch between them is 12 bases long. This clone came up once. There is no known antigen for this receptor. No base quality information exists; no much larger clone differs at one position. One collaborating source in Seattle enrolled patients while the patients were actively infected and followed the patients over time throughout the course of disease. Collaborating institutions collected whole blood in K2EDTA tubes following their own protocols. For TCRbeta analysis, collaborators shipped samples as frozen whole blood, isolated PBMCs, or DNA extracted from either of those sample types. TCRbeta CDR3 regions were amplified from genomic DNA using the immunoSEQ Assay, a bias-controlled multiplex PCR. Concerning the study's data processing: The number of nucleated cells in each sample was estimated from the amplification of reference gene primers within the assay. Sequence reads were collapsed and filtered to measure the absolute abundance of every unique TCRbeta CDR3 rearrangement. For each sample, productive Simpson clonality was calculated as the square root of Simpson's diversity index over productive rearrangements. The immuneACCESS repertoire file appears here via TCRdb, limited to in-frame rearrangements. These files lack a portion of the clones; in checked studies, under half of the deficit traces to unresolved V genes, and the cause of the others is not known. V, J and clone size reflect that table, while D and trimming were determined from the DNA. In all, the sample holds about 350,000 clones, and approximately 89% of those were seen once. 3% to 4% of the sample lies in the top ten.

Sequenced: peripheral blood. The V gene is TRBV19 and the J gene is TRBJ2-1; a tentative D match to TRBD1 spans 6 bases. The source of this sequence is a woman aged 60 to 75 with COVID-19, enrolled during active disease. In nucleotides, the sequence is TGTGCCAGTAGCCCCGGACAGTCCTCCTACAATGAGCAGTTCTTC. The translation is CASSPGQSSYNEQFF.